The sequence of this TCR beta chain was determined in a study of radiation and T cells in renal cell carcinoma. Study results and caveats: Top 100 clonotypes averaged about 54% in irradiated versus about 43% in nephrectomy-only tumors.

This CDR3 spans 12 amino acids. Germline-derived CDR1 and CDR2 are LGHNA and YNFKEQ. Clones were read by immunoSEQ multiplex PCR, and TCRdb kept only the in-frame ones, dropping some. The sample contains 15,000 to 20,000 clones, about 60% of which appear only once. This clone showed up just a few times. Antigen specificity is unknown. As for treatment: treatment-naive control, cytoreductive nephrectomy. Controls included a handful of female and about 10 male donors, resected 2011 to 2014. The chain couples TRBV4-2 to TRBJ1-1, with D perhaps TRBD1 (6 bases). The sequencing here drew on tumor tissue, taken from a patient whose treatment was nephrectomy without radiotherapy. This receptor was identified in a man aged 45-65 years with renal cell carcinoma. CDR3 nucleotide sequence: TGTGCGACCAGGGGAATGAACACTGAAGCTTTCTTT. Translated: CATRGMNTEAFF.